This TCR beta chain derives from a study of blood T cell repertoires in COVID-19. CDR1 and CDR2 (germline): MNHEY, SVGAGI. Between the trimmed V and J ends, which lost 2 bases and 5 bases, there was a span of 13 bases. The length of the CDR3 is 15 residues. The data were produced by immunoSEQ multiplex PCR, yet TCRdb's version contains in-frame clones alone and is incomplete. The data contain around 230,000 clones, roughly 90% of them singletons. This clonotype was sampled from a man aged 18 to 35 with acute COVID-19. Material for sequencing was PBMCs or T cells enriched from blood (not recorded which). The chain employs TRBV6-5 and TRBJ1-5; no reliable D call. CDR3 protein: CASSYTGGGDQPQHF. Written as DNA, the CDR3 is TGTGCCAGCAGTTACACTGGCGGCGGAGATCAGCCCCAGCATTTT.